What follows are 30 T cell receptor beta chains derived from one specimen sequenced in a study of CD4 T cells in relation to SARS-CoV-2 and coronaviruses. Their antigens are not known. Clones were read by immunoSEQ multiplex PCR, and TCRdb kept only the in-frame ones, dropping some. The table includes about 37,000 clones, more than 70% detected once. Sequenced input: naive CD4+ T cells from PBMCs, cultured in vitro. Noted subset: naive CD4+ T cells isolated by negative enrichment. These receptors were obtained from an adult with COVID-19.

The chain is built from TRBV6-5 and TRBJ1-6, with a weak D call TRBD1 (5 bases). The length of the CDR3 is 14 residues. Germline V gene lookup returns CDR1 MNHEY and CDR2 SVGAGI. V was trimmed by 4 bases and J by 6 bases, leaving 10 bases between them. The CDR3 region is CASSWGRTNSPLHF. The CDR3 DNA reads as TGTGCCAGCAGTTGGGGCCGGACTAATTCACCCCTCCACTTT.

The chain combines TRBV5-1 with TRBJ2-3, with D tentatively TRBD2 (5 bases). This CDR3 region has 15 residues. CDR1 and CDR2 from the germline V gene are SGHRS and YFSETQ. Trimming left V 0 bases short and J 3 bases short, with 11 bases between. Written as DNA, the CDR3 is TGCGCCAGCAGCTTGGCGGGGTATTTGACAGATACGCAGTATTTT. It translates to CASSLAGYLTDTQYF.

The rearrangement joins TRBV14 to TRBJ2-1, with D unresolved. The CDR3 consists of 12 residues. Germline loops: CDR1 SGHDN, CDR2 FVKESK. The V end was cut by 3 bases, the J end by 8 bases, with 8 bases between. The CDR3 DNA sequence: TGTGCCAGCAGCCATGGAGTGGATGAGCAGTTCTTC. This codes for CASSHGVDEQFF.

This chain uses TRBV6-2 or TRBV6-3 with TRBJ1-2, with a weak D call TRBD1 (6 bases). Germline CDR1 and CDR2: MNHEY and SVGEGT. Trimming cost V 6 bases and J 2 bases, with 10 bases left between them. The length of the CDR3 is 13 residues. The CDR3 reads CASSRTGNYGYTF. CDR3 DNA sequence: TGTGCCAGCAGCCGAACAGGGAACTATGGCTACACCTTC.

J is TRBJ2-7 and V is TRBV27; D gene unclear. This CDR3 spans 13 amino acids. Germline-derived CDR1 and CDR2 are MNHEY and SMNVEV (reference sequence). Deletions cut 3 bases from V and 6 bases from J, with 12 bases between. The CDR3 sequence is CASSFQELSEQYF. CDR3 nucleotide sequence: TGTGCCAGCAGTTTTCAGGAGCTAAGCGAGCAGTACTTC.

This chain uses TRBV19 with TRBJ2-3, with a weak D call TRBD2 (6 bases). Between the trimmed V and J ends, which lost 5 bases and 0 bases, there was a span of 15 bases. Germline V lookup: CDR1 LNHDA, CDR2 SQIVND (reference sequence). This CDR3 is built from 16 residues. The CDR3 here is CASSSFFRGSTDTQYF. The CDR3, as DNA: TGTGCCAGTAGTTCGTTCTTTCGGGGGAGCACAGATACGCAGTATTTT.

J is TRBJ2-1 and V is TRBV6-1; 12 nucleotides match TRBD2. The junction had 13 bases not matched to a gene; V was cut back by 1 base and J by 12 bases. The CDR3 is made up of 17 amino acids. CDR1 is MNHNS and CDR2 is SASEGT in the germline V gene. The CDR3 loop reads CASSEGGTSGLRPGQFF. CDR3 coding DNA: TGTGCCAGCAGTGAAGGTGGGACTAGCGGGCTCCGACCTGGGCAGTTCTTC.

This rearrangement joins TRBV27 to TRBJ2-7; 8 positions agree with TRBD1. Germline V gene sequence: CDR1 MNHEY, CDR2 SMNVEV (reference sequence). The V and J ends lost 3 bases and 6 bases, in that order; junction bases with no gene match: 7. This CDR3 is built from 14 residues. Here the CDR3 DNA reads TGTGCCAGCAGTTTCGACAGGGGCCAGTCCGAGCAGTACTTC. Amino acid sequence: CASSFDRGQSEQYF.

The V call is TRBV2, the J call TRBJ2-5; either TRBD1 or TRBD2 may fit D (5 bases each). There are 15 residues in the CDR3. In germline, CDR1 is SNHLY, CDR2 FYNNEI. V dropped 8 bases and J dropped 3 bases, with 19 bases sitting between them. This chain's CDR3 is CASQYGSRAEETQYF. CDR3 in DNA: TGTGCCAGCCAATATGGGAGCAGGGCCGAAGAGACCCAGTACTTC.

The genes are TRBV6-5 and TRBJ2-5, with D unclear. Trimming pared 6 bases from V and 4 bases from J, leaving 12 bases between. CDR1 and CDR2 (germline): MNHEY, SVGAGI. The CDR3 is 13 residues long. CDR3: CASSPGLLETQYF. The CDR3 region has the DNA TGTGCCAGCAGCCCGGGCCTCCTAGAGACCCAGTACTTC.

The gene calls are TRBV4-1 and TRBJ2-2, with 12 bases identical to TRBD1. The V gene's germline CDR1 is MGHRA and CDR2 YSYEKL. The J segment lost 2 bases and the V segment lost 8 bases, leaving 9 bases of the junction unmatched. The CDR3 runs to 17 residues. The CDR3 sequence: CASSTGQGAPNTGELFF. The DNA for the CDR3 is TGCGCCAGCTCAACGGGACAGGGGGCGCCTAACACCGGGGAGCTGTTTTTT.

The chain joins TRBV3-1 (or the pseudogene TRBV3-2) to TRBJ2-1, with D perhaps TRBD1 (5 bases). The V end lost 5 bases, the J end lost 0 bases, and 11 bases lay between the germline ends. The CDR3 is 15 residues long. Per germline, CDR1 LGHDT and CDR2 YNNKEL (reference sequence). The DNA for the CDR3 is TGTGCCAGCAGCTGGGGCTGGGACTCCTACAATGAGCAGTTCTTC. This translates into CASSWGWDSYNEQFF.

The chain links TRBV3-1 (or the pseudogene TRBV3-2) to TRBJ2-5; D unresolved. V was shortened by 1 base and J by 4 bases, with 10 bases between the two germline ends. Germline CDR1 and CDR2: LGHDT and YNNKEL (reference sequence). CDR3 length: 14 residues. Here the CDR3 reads CASSQAGVGETQYF. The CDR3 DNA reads TGTGCCAGCAGCCAAGCTGGGGTGGGAGAGACCCAGTACTTC.

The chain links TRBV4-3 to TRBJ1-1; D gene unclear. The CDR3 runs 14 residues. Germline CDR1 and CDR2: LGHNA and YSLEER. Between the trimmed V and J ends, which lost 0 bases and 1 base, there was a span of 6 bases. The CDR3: CASSQDQRNTEAFF. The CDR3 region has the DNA TGCGCCAGCAGCCAAGATCAAAGGAACACTGAAGCTTTCTTT.

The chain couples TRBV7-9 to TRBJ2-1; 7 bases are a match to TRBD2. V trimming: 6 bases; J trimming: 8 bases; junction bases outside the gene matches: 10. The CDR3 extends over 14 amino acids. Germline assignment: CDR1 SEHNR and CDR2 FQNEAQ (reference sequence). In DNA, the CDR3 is TGTGCCAGCAGGGCTAGCGGAAGTAGCGATGAGCAGTTCTTC. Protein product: CASRASGSSDEQFF.

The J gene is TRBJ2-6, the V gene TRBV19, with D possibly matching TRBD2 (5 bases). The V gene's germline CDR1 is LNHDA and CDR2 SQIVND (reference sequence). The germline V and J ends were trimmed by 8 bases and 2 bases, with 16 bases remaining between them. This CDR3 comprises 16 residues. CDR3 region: CASWPGFSAGANVLTF. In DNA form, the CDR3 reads TGTGCCAGTTGGCCGGGGTTTTCGGCTGGGGCCAACGTCCTGACTTTC.

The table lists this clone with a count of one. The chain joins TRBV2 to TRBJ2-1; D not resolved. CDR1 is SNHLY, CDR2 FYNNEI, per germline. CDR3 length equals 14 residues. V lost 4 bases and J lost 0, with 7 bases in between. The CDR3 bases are TGTGCCAGCAGTGGCAGGAACTCCTACAATGAGCAGTTCTTC. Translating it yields CASSGRNSYNEQFF. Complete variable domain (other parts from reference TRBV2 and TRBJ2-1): EPEVTQTPSHQVTQMGQEVILRCVPISNHLYFYWYRQILGQKVEFLVSFYNNEISEKSEIFDDQFSVERPDGSNFTLKIRSTKLEDSAMYFCASSGRNSYNEQFFGPGTRLTVL.

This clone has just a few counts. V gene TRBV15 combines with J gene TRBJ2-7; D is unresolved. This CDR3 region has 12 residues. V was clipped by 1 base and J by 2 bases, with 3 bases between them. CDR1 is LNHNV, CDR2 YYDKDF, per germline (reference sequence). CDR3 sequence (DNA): TGTGCCACCAGCAGAGCCACCTACGAGCAGTACTTC. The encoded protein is CATSRATYEQYF.

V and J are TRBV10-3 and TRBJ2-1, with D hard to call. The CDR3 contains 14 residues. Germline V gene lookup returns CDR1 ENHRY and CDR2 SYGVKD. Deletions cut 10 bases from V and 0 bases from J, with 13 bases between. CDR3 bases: TGTGCCACCTTGCGGCCGAGCTCCTACAATGAGCAGTTCTTC. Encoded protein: CATLRPSSYNEQFF.

CDR3 nucleotide sequence: TGTGCCAGCAGTGGGGGAGGGGGGACCGACTATGGCTACACCTTC. It is translated as CASSGGGGTDYGYTF. The chain employs TRBV2 and TRBJ1-2; D may be TRBD1 (6 bases). Germline-derived CDR1 and CDR2 are SNHLY and FYNNEI. Trimming removed 4 bases at V and 3 bases at J, with 15 bases between. This CDR3 is 15 amino acids long.

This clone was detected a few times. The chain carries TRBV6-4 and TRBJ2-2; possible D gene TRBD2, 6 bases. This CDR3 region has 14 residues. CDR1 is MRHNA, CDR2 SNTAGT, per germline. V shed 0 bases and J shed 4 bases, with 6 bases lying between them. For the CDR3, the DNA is TGTGCCAGCAGTGACTCGACTAGCACCGGGGAGCTGTTTTTT. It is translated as CASSDSTSTGELFF.

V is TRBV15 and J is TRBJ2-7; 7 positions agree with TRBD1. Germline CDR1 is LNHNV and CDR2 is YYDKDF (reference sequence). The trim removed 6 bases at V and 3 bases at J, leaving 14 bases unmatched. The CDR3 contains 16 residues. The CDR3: CATSPTSRDSGYEQYF. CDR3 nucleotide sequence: TGTGCCACCAGTCCAACATCACGGGACAGCGGCTACGAGCAGTACTTC.

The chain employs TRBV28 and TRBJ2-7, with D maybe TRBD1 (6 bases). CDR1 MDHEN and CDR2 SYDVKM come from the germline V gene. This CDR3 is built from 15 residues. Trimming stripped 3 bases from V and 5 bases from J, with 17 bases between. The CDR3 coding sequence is TGTGCCAGCAGTTTCCTCCGGACAGTCGTGGACGAGCAGTACTTC. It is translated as CASSFLRTVVDEQYF.

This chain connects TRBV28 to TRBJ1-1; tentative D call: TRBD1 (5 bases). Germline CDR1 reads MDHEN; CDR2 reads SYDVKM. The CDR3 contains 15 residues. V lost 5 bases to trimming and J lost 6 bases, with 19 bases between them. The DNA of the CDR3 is TGTGCCAGCAGTCCCTCCCCCCAGGGTCGCGCTGAAGCTTTCTTT. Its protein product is CASSPSPQGRAEAFF. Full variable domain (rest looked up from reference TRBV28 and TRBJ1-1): DVKVTQSSRYLVKRTGEKVFLECVQDMDHENMFWYRQDPGLGLRLIYFSYDVKMKEKGDIPEGYSVSREKKERFSLILESASTNQTSMYLCASSPSPQGRAEAFFGQGTRLTVV.

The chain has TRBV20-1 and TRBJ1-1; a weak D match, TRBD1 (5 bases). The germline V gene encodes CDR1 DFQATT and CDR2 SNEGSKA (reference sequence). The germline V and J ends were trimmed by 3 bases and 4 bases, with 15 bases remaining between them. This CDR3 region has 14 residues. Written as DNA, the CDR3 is TGCAGTGCTAGTGGGGACCGACGGAGCACTGAAGCTTTCTTT. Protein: CSASGDRRSTEAFF.

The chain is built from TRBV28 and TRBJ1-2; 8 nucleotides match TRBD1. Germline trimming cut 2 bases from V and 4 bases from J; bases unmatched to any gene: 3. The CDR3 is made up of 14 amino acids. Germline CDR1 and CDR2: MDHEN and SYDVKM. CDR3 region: CASSLRQGIYGYTF. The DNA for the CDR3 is TGTGCCAGCAGTTTAAGACAGGGGATCTATGGCTACACCTTC.

CDR3 sequence: CASRSEYRGTEAFF. In nucleotides, the CDR3 is TGCGCCAGCAGGTCAGAATACAGGGGCACTGAAGCTTTCTTT. The V gene is TRBV5-1, the J gene TRBJ1-1; 7 bases agree with TRBD1. Germline V gene data show CDR1 as SGHRS and CDR2 as YFSETQ. CDR3 length equals 14 residues. V trimming: 5 bases; J trimming: 4 bases; junction bases outside the gene matches: 8.

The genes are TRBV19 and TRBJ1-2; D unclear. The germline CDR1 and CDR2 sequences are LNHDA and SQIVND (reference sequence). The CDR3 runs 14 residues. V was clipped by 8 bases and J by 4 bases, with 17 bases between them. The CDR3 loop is CASSKGRIFYGYTF. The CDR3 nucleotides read TGTGCCAGTTCCAAGGGCAGGATTTTCTATGGCTACACCTTC.

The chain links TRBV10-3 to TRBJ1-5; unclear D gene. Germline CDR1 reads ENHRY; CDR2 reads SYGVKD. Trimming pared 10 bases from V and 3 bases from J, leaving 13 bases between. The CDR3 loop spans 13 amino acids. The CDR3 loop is CATQSGPNQPQHF. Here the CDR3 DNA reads TGTGCCACCCAGTCCGGTCCCAATCAGCCCCAGCATTTT.

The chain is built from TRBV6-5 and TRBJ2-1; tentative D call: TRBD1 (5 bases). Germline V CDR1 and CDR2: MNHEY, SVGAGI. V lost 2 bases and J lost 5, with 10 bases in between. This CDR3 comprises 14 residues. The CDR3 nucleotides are TGTGCCAGCAGTTACGGGGCAGGCGACAATGAGCAGTTCTTC. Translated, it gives CASSYGAGDNEQFF.